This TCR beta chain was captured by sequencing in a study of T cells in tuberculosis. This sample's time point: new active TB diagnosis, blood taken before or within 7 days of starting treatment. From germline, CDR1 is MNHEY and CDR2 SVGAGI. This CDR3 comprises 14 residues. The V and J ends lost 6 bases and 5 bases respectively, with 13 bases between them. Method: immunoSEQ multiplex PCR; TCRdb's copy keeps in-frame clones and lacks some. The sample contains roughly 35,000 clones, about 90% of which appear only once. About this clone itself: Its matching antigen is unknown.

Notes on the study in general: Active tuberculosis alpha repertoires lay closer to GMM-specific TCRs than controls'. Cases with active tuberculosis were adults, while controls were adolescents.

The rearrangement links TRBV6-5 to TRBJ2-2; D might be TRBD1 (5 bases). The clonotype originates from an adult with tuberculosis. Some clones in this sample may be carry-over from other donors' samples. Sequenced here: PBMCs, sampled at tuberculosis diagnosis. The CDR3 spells CASSLSRVTGELFF. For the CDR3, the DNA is TGTGCCAGCAGCCTTTCCAGGGTAACCGGGGAGCTGTTTTTT.